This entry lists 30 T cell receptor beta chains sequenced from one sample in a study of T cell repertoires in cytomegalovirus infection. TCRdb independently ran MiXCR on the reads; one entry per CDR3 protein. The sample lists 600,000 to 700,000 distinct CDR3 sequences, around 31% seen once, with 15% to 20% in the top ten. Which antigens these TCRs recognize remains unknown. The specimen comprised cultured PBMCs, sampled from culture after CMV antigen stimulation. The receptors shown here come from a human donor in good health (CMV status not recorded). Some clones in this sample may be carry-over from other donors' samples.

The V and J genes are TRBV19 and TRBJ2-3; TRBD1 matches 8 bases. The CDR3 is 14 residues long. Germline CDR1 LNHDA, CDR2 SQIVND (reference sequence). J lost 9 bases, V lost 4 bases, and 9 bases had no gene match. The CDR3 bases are TGTGCCAGTAGTACTGGACAGGGATTAAGCACGCAGTATTTT. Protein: CASSTGQGLSTQYF.

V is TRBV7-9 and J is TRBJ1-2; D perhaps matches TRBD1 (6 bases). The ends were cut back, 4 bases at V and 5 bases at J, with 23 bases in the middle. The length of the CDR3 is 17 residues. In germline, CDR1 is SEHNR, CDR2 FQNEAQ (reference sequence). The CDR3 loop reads CASSSQWLDSQWYGYTF. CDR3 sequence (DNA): TGTGCCAGCAGCTCCCAGTGGTTGGACAGTCAATGGTATGGCTACACCTTC. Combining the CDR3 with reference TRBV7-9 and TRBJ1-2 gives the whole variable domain DTGVSQNPRHKITKRGQNVTFRCDPISEHNRLYWYRQTLGQGPEFLTYFQNEAQLEKSRLLSDRFSAERPKGSFSTLEIQRTEQGDSAMYLCASSSQWLDSQWYGYTFGSGTRLTVV.

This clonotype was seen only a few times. CDR3 in DNA: TGCGCCAGCAGCCAAGACCCAGAAGGTCAGCCCCAGCATTTT. Protein product: CASSQDPEGQPQHF. V and J are TRBV4-1 and TRBJ1-5, with no clear D. From germline, CDR1 is MGHRA and CDR2 YSYEKL. The V end was cut by 0 bases, the J end by 6 bases, with 9 bases between. This CDR3 has 14 residues.

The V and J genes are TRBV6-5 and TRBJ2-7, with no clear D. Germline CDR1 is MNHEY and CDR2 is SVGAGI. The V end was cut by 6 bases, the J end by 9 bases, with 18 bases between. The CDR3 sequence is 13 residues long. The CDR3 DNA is TGTGCCAGCAGCGTCGACAAGGCTTTGGGGCAGTACTTC. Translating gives CASSVDKALGQYF.

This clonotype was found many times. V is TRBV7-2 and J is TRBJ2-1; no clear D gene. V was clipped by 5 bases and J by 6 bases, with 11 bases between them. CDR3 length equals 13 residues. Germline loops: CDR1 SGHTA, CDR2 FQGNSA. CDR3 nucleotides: TGTGCCAGCAGCCCCTCCTGGGGCAATGAGCAGTTCTTC. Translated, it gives CASSPSWGNEQFF. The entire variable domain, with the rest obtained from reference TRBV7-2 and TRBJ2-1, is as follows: GAGVSQSPSNKVTEKGKDVELRCDPISGHTALYWYRQSLGQGLEFLIYFQGNSAPDKSGLPSDRFSAERTGGSVSTLTIQRTQQEDSAVYLCASSPSWGNEQFFGPGTRLTVL.

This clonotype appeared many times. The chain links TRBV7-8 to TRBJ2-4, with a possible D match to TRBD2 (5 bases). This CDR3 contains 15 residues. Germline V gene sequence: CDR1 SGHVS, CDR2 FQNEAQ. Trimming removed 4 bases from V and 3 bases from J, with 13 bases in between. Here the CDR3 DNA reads TGTGCCAGCAGCTCCTACCGGGATGACAAAAACATTCAGTACTTC. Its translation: CASSSYRDDKNIQYF.

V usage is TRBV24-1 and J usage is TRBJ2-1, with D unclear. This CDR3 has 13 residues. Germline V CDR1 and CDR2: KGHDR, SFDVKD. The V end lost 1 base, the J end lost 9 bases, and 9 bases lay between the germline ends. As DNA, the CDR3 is TGTGCCACCAGTGATTTCACTGGTGTTGAGCAGTTCTTC. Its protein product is CATSDFTGVEQFF.

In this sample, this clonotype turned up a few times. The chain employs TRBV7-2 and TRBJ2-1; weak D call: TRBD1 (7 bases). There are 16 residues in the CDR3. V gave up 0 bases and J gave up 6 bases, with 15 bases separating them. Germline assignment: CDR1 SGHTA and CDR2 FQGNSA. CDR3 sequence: CASSLARSGGPNEQFF. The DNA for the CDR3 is TGTGCCAGCAGCTTAGCGAGGTCAGGGGGGCCCAATGAGCAGTTCTTC.

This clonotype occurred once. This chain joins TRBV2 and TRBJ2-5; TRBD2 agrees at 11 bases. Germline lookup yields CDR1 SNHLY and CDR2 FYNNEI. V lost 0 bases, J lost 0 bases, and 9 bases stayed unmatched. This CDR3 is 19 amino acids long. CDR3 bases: TGTGCCAGCAGTGAAGCGCTAGCGGGGGGCAGAGGCGACCAAGAGACCCAGTACTTC. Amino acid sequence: CASSEALAGGRGDQETQYF.

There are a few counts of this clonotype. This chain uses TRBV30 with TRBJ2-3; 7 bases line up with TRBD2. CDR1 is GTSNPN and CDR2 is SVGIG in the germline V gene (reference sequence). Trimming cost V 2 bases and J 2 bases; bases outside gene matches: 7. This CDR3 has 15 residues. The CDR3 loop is CAWSPAGSITDTQYF. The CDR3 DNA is TGTGCCTGGAGTCCAGCGGGGAGTATCACAGATACGCAGTATTTT.

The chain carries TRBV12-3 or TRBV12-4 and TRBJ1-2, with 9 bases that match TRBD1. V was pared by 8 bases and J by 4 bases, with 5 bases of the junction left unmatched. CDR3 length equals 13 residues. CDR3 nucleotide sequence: TGTGCCAGCCGTGGGGGACAGGGCTATGGCTACACCTTC. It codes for CASRGGQGYGYTF.

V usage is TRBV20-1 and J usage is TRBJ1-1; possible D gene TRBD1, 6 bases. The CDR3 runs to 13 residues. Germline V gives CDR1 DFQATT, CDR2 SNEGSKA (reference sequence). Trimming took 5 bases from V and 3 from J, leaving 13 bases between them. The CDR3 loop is CSAAKGGDTEAFF. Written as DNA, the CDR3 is TGCAGTGCTGCCAAAGGGGGGGACACTGAAGCTTTCTTT.

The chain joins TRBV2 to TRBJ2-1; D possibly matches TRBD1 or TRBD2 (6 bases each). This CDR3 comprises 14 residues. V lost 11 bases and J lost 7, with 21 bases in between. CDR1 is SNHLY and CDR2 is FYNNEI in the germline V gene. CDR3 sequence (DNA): TGTGCCCTTCACGGAGGGCAGGGGTGGAATGAGCAGTTCTTC. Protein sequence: CALHGGQGWNEQFF.

CDR3 region: CASSRGEVNEQFF. The CDR3 DNA reads as TGTGCCAGCAGCCGGGGGGAGGTGAATGAGCAGTTCTTC. V is TRBV11-3 and J is TRBJ2-1; 7 bases are shared with TRBD2. Germline V gene sequence: CDR1 SGHNT, CDR2 YENEEA. V trimming: 5 bases; J trimming: 7 bases; junction bases outside the gene matches: 5. This CDR3 contains 13 residues.

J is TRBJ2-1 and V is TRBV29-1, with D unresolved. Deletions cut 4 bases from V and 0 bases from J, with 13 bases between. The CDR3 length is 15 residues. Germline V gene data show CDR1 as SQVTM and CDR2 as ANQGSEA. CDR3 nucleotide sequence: TGCAGCGTTGCAGTCCGGTTAAGCTCCTACAATGAGCAGTTCTTC. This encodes CSVAVRLSSYNEQFF.

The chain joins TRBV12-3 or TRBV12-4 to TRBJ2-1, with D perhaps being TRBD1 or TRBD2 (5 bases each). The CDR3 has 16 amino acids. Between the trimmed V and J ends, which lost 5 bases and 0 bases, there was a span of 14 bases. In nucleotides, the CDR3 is TGTGCCAGCAGTGGGGGTCGACAGAGCTCCTACAATGAGCAGTTCTTC. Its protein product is CASSGGRQSSYNEQFF.

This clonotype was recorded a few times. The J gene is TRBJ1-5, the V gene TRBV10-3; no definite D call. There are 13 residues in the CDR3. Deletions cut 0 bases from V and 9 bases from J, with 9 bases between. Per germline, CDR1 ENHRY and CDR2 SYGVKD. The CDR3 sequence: CAISESGLAPQHF. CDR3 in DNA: TGTGCCATCAGTGAGTCAGGTTTGGCGCCCCAGCATTTT.

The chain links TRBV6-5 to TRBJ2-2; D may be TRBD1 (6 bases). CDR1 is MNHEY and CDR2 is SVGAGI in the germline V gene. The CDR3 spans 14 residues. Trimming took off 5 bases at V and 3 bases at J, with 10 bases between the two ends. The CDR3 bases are TGTGCCAGCAGTCGGGACATCTACACCGGGGAGCTGTTTTTT. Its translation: CASSRDIYTGELFF.

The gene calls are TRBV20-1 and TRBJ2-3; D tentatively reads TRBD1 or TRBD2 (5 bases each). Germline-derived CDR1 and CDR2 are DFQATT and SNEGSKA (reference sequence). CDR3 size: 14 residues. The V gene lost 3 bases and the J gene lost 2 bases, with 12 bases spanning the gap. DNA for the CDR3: TGCAGTGCTAGGGACTGGGGGACCACAGATACGCAGTATTTT. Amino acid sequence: CSARDWGTTDTQYF.

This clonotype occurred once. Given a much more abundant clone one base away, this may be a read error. In DNA, the CDR3 is TGCGCCAGCAGCCTAGAGGGGGGAATTGGGGCGAGCAATCAGCCCCAGCATTTT. Translation: CASSLEGGIGASNQPQHF. The chain recombines TRBV4-1 with TRBJ1-5, with D perhaps TRBD1 (6 bases). Trimming pared 4 bases from V and 1 base from J, leaving 20 bases between. This CDR3 region has 18 residues. CDR1 MGHRA and CDR2 YSYEKL come from the germline V gene.

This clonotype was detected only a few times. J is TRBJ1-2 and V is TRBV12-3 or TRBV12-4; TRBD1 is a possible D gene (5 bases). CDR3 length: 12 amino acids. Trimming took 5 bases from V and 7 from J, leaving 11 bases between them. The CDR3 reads CASSPGTVGYTF. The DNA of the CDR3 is TGTGCCAGCAGTCCCGGGACCGTTGGCTACACCTTC.

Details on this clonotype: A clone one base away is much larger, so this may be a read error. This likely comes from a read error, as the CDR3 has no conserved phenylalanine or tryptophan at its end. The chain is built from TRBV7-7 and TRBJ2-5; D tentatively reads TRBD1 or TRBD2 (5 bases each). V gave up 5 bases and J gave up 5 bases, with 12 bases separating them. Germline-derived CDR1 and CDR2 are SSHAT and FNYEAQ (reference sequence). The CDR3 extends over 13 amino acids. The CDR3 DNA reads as TGTGCCAGCAGCACTAGGGGCGGGGAGACCCAGTACTCC. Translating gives CASSTRGGETQYS.

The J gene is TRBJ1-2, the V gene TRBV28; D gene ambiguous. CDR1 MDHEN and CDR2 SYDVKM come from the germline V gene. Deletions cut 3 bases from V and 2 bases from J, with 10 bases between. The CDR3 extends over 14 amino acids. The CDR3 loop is CASSLIGLNYGYTF. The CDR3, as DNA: TGTGCCAGCAGTTTGATTGGGCTCAACTATGGCTACACCTTC.

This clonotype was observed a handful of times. This CDR3 is CASSYRGPGNTIYF. Written as DNA, the CDR3 is TGTGCCAGCAGTTACAGGGGGCCTGGAAACACCATATATTTT. The V and J genes are TRBV6-8 and TRBJ1-3, with TRBD1 matching 7 bases. This CDR3 has 14 amino acids. Germline trimming cut 2 bases from V and 2 bases from J; bases unmatched to any gene: 0. Germline CDR1 reads MNHGY; CDR2 reads SAAAGT.

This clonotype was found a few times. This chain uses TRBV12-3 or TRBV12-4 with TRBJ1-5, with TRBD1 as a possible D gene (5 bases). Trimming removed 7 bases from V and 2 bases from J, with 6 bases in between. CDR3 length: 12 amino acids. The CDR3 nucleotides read TGTGCCAGCAAACAGGGCAATCAGCCCCAGCATTTT. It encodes CASKQGNQPQHF.

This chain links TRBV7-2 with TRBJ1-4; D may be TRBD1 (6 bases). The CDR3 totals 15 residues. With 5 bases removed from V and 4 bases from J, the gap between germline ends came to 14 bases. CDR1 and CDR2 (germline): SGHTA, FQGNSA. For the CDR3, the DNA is TGTGCCAGCAGCCAACGGACAGCCATTAATGAAAAACTGTTTTTT. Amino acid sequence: CASSQRTAINEKLFF.

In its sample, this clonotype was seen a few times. The CDR3 DNA reads as TGCAGTGCTAGTCGCCCCCAGGGGCCGCTGGGAGATACGCAGTATTTT. The encoded protein is CSASRPQGPLGDTQYF. V is TRBV20-1 and J is TRBJ2-3; TRBD1 might be the D (6 bases). V lost 3 bases, J lost 5 bases, and 21 bases lay in between. Germline CDR1 and CDR2: DFQATT and SNEGSKA (reference sequence). CDR3 size: 16 residues.

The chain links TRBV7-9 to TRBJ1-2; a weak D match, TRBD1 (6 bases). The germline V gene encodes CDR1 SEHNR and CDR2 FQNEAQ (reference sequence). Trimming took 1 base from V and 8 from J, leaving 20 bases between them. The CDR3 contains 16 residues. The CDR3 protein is CASSLDRAAGLKGYTF. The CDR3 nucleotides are TGTGCCAGCAGCTTAGACAGGGCCGCGGGGCTGAAGGGCTACACCTTC.

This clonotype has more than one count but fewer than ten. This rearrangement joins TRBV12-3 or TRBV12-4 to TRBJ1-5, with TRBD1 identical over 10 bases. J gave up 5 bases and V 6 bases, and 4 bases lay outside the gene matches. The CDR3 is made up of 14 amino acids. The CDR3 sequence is CASSRTGGHQPQHF. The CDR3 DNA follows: TGTGCCAGCAGCAGGACAGGGGGGCATCAGCCCCAGCATTTT.

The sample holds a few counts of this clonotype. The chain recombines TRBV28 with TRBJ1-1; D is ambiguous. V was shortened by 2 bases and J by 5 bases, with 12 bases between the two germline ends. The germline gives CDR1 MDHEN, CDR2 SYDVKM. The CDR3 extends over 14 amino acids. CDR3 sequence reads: CASSLRRTGTEAFF. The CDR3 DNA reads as TGTGCCAGCAGTTTAAGGAGGACGGGGACTGAAGCTTTCTTT.